This T cell receptor (beta chain) originates from a study of cytomegalovirus exposure and HLA in healthy donors. Study-wide context: An analysis done earlier identified almost 120 million unique TCR beta sequences from 190 million or so T cells. Findings and caveats of the study: Later analysis identified 16,951 TCR beta sequences associated with HLA alleles, using a false discovery rate threshold of 0.05.

CDR3 size: 16 residues. V was clipped by 5 bases and J by 4 bases; unmatched bases: 10. The germline CDR1 and CDR2 sequences are LNHDA and SQIVND (reference sequence). Primers for the PCR totalled 60 Vbeta and 13 Jbeta. As processed by the authors: Later reanalysis found approximately 76 million unique TCR beta chains, around 9.9 million of them shared. Produced via immunoSEQ multiplex PCR; TCRdb's table is partial and in-frame only. V, J and clone size derive from that table, while D and trimming were established from the DNA sequence. The repertoire holds around 33,000 clones, with more than 85% as singletons. A note on this clone: Its matching antigen is unknown.

The chain recombines TRBV19 with TRBJ2-3; 9 bases fit TRBD1. The TCR originated in a woman aged 18-29 years in good health and CMV-seronegative. The material sequenced was PBMCs. The CDR3 loop is CASSALPGQGPDTQYF. The CDR3, as DNA: TGTGCCAGTAGTGCACTACCGGGACAGGGTCCAGATACGCAGTATTTT. Filled out from reference TRBV19 and TRBJ2-3, the complete variable domain reads DGGITQSPKYLFRKEGQNVTLSCEQNLNHDAMYWYRQDPGQGLRLIYYSQIVNDFQKGDIAEGYSVSREKKESFPLTVTSAQKNPTAFYLCASSALPGQGPDTQYFGPGTRLTVL.